These T cell receptor beta chains were read from a single sample in a study of T-cell memory formation after mild COVID-19. MiXCR, applied by TCRdb to the 5' RACE reads, yields one record per CDR3 protein. The sample consists of 300,000 to 400,000 distinct CDR3 sequences, 25% to 30% of them appearing once. The material sequenced was PBMCs or a T cell subset sorted from them (not recorded which). Receptors were obtained from an adult woman who had mild COVID-19 (a few samples of this study predate the infection). Cell type and time point are not known. Both conserved end residues are part of each CDR3. The D gene is left open where the match is weak. Where a row states a size, it is once, few, many or the class of an expanded clone; other rows omit it.

TRBV6-6	-	TRBJ2-3	few	CASSSPQVLADTQYF	TGTGCCAGCAGTTCCCCTCAGGTTCTTGCAGATACGCAGTATTTT
TRBV6-5	-	TRBJ2-7	-	CASSYEGSTNEQYF	TGTGCCAGCAGTTACGAGGGGAGTACGAACGAGCAGTACTTC
TRBV4-1	-	TRBJ2-5	-	CASSQDSGGGETQYF	TGCGCCAGCAGCCAAGATTCCGGAGGGGGAGAGACCCAGTACTTC
TRBV4-2	TRBD1	TRBJ2-6	-	CASSQEGRTGPSGANVLTF	TGTGCCAGCAGCCAAGAAGGTCGGACAGGCCCAAGTGGGGCCAACGTCCTGACTTTC
TRBV12-3/TRBV12-4	TRBD2	TRBJ2-7	-	CASRHAGVNYEQYF	TGTGCCAGCAGGCACGCGGGAGTGAACTACGAGCAGTACTTC
TRBV7-8	-	TRBJ2-7	few	CASSLVAQTTYEQYF	TGTGCCAGCAGCTTAGTCGCACAGACCACCTACGAGCAGTACTTC
TRBV15	-	TRBJ2-3	many	CATSRGTRVDTQYF	TGTGCCACCAGCAGAGGGACCAGAGTAGATACGCAGTATTTT
TRBV6-6	-	TRBJ2-1	few	CASRNDNSGSYNEQFF	TGTGCCAGCAGGAACGACAATAGCGGCTCCTACAATGAGCAGTTCTTC
TRBV18	TRBD1	TRBJ1-1	-	CASSSSGTAGTEAFF	TGTGCCAGCTCATCATCGGGGACAGCGGGCACTGAAGCTTTCTTT
TRBV4-1	TRBD1	TRBJ2-1	-	CASSTGQGASFSYNEQFF	TGCGCCAGCAGCACGGGACAGGGGGCATCTTTCTCCTACAATGAGCAGTTCTTC
TRBV6-5	TRBD2	TRBJ2-7	few	CASRQTSGDLMFYEQYF	TGTGCCAGCAGGCAGACTAGCGGGGACCTAATGTTCTACGAGCAGTACTTC
TRBV7-3	-	TRBJ2-7	-	CASSLTGGFPYEQYF	TGTGCCAGCAGCTTAACTGGCGGATTTCCCTACGAGCAGTACTTC
TRBV7-3	TRBD1	TRBJ2-1	few	CASRPADRVTYNEQFF	TGTGCCAGCAGACCCGCGGACAGGGTTACCTACAATGAGCAGTTCTTC
TRBV5-1	-	TRBJ1-2	once	CASSQAAHYGYTF	TGCGCCAGCAGCCAGGCCGCACACTATGGCTACACCTTC
TRBV3-1	-	TRBJ2-3	few	CASSQDLGGGADTQYF	TGTGCCAGCAGCCAAGATCTGGGGGGAGGAGCAGATACGCAGTATTTT
TRBV29-1	-	TRBJ1-1	-	CSAPGLAGTEAFF	TGCAGCGCCCCAGGACTGGCCGGGACTGAAGCTTTCTTT
TRBV5-1	-	TRBJ2-7	-	CASSPTVSSEAYEQYF	TGCGCCAGCAGCCCGACGGTTTCTAGCGAGGCCTACGAGCAGTACTTC
TRBV15	-	TRBJ2-1	-	CATRERGYNEQFF	TGTGCCACTAGGGAACGGGGGTACAATGAGCAGTTCTTC
TRBV10-3	TRBD2	TRBJ2-3	-	CAISERSGRSADTQYF	TGTGCCATCAGTGAGAGAAGCGGGAGGAGCGCAGATACGCAGTATTTT
TRBV7-9	-	TRBJ2-1	few	CASSRGGATRGEQFF	TGTGCCAGCAGCAGAGGCGGGGCCACACGTGGTGAGCAGTTCTTC
TRBV20-1	-	TRBJ2-7	few	CSARAGDLNEQYF	TGCAGTGCTAGAGCCGGGGATTTGAACGAGCAGTACTTC
TRBV7-9	TRBD2	TRBJ2-1	many	CASSLTGLAGGNEQFF	TGTGCCAGCAGCTTAACAGGACTAGCGGGAGGGAATGAGCAGTTCTTC
TRBV2	TRBD2	TRBJ2-3	-	CASSVVRGGTDTQYF	TGTGCCAGCAGTGTGGTACGGGGGGGCACAGATACGCAGTATTTT
TRBV20-1	TRBD2	TRBJ2-7	-	CSASLAASYEQYF	TGCAGTGCTTCACTAGCGGCCTCCTACGAGCAGTACTTC
TRBV7-9	-	TRBJ1-2	few	CASSLGTENYGYTF	TGTGCCAGCAGCTTAGGAACAGAAAACTATGGCTACACCTTC
TRBV30	-	TRBJ2-2	few	CAWMVNTGELFF	TGTGCCTGGATGGTGAACACCGGGGAGCTGTTTTTT
TRBV6-6	TRBD2	TRBJ2-3	-	CASSYLRGGSTDTQYF	TGTGCCAGCAGTTACCTTCGGGGGGGAAGCACAGATACGCAGTATTTT
TRBV5-1	-	TRBJ2-3	few	CASSPPSAPDTQYF	TGCGCCAGCAGCCCCCCTTCGGCTCCAGATACGCAGTATTTT
TRBV18	-	TRBJ1-1	-	CASSPVLGLDTEAFF	TGTGCCAGCTCACCAGTTTTGGGGTTGGACACTGAAGCTTTCTTT
TRBV6-6	-	TRBJ2-7	few	CASSFSNYEQYF	TGTGCCAGCAGTTTTAGCAACTACGAGCAGTACTTC
TRBV21-1	-	TRBJ2-7	few	CASSKPGLAEYEQYF	TGTGCCAGCAGCAAGCCCGGACTAGCGGAGTACGAGCAGTACTTC
TRBV11-2	TRBD2	TRBJ2-3	-	CASSFGPSGYTDTQYF	TGTGCCAGCAGCTTTGGACCTAGCGGTTACACAGATACGCAGTATTTT
TRBV29-1	-	TRBJ1-1	few	CSVDDTKEAFF	TGCAGCGTTGACGACACAAAGGAGGCTTTCTTT
TRBV10-3	-	TRBJ2-1	-	CAISELSYNEQFF	TGTGCCATCAGTGAACTGTCCTACAATGAGCAGTTCTTC
TRBV24-1	TRBD1	TRBJ2-7	few	CATSDSRAGTGSLYEQYF	TGTGCCACCAGTGATTCGAGGGCGGGGACAGGCAGCCTCTACGAGCAGTACTTC
TRBV20-1	-	TRBJ2-5	few	CSARAWTEQETQYF	TGCAGTGCTAGAGCCTGGACAGAACAAGAGACCCAGTACTTC
TRBV11-2	-	TRBJ2-5	-	CASSPDREGQETQYF	TGTGCCAGCAGCCCCGACAGGGAGGGTCAAGAGACCCAGTACTTC
TRBV5-1	-	TRBJ2-3	-	CASSQKPGPDTQYF	TGCGCCAGCAGCCAAAAGCCGGGGCCAGATACGCAGTATTTT
TRBV15	TRBD1	TRBJ2-2	few	CATSRDRGRYTGELFF	TGTGCCACCAGCAGAGATAGGGGGCGATACACCGGGGAGCTGTTTTTT
TRBV7-2	-	TRBJ1-2	few	CASSFQTVYGYTF	TGTGCCAGCAGCTTCCAGACAGTCTATGGCTACACCTTC
TRBV6-5	-	TRBJ2-1	few	CASSVGFGYNEQFF	TGTGCCAGCAGTGTCGGGTTCGGGTACAATGAGCAGTTCTTC
TRBV27	-	TRBJ2-7	few	CASSPWADLDEQYF	TGTGCCAGCAGCCCCTGGGCAGACCTCGACGAGCAGTACTTC
TRBV20-1	-	TRBJ1-1	few	CSARYSGRMNTEAFF	TGCAGTGCTCGATATTCGGGACGTATGAACACTGAAGCTTTCTTT
TRBV7-9	-	TRBJ1-1	-	CASKMTVQNTEAFF	TGTGCCAGCAAAATGACAGTTCAGAACACTGAAGCTTTCTTT
TRBV5-1	-	TRBJ2-2	few	CASSLYTTGTRELFF	TGCGCCAGCAGCCTATACACAACGGGGACCCGGGAGCTGTTTTTT
TRBV12-3/TRBV12-4	-	TRBJ2-3	few	CASSTMGEGTDTQYF	TGTGCCAGCAGTACTATGGGGGAAGGCACAGATACGCAGTATTTT
TRBV20-1	-	TRBJ1-4	-	CSARISTNEKLFF	TGCAGTGCTAGGATCTCAACTAATGAAAAACTGTTTTTT
TRBV12-3/TRBV12-4	-	TRBJ2-2	few	CASHQGNTGELFF	TGTGCCAGCCACCAAGGGAACACCGGGGAGCTGTTTTTT
TRBV7-8	-	TRBJ2-6	few	CASSPGVVGALGANVLTF	TGTGCCAGCAGCCCCGGGGTAGTCGGCGCTCTCGGGGCCAACGTCCTGACTTTC
TRBV5-1	-	TRBJ2-2	-	CASTRPGTGELFF	TGCGCCAGCACCCGACCGGGCACCGGGGAGCTGTTTTTT
TRBV20-1	-	TRBJ1-6	-	CSAMAGEDNSPLHF	TGCAGTGCTATGGCGGGGGAAGATAATTCACCCCTCCACTTT
TRBV12-3/TRBV12-4	-	TRBJ2-1	few	CASSAQIQGNEQFF	TGTGCCAGCAGTGCCCAAATACAGGGCAATGAGCAGTTCTTC
TRBV29-1	TRBD2	TRBJ2-3	-	CSFARTSGANRGQYF	TGCAGCTTTGCCAGAACTAGCGGGGCGAATCGGGGGCAGTATTTT
TRBV4-1	-	TRBJ2-2	-	CASSQAKTIANTGELFF	TGCGCCAGCAGCCAAGCGAAGACAATCGCGAACACCGGGGAGCTGTTTTTT
TRBV5-1	-	TRBJ1-6	-	CASSLGDKNSPLHF	TGCGCCAGCAGCTTGGGAGACAAGAATTCACCCCTCCACTTT
TRBV7-8	TRBD1	TRBJ1-6	-	CASSLGTGRGNNSPLHF	TGTGCCAGCAGCTTAGGGACAGGGAGAGGCAATAATTCACCCCTCCACTTT
TRBV7-2	-	TRBJ2-1	few	CASSRPQINEQFF	TGTGCCAGCAGCCGGCCGCAAATCAATGAGCAGTTCTTC
TRBV24-1	-	TRBJ2-5	few	CATSDLGVQETQYF	TGTGCCACCAGTGATTTAGGAGTCCAAGAGACCCAGTACTTC
TRBV7-2	TRBD1	TRBJ2-5	-	CASSRQNRGEETQYF	TGTGCCAGCAGCCGGCAAAACAGGGGAGAAGAGACCCAGTACTTC
TRBV7-3	-	TRBJ2-3	-	CASSSKRTGRAHTQYF	TGTGCCAGCAGCTCGAAGCGGACAGGGAGGGCACATACGCAGTATTTT